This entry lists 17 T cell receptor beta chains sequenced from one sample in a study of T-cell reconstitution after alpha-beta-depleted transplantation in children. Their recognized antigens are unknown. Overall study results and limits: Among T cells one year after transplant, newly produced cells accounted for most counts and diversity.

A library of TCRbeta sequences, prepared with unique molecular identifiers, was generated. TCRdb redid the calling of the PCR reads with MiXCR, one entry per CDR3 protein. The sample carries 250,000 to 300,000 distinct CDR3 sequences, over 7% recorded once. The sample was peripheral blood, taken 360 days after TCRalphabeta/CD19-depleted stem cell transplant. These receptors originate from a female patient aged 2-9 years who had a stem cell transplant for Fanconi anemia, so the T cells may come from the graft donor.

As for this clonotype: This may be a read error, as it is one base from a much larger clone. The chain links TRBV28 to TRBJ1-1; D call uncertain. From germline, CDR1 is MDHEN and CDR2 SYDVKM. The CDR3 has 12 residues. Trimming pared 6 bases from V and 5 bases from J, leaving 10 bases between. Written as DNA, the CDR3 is TGTGCCAGCAGGCCGCCAAGGACTGAAGCTTTCTTT. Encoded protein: CASRPPRTEAFF.

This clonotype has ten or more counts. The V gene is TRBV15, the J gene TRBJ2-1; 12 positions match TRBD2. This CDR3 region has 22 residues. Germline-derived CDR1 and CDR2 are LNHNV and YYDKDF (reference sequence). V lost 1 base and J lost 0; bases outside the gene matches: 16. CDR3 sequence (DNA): TGTGCCACCAGCAGAGTTGTTGGCGTCGGACTAGCGGGACTTGGCTCCTACAATGAGCAGTTCTTC. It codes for CATSRVVGVGLAGLGSYNEQFF.

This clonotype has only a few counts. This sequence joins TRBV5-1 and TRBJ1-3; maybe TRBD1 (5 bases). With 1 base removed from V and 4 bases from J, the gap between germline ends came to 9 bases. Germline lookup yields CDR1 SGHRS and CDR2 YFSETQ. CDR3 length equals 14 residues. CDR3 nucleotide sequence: TGCGCCAGCAGCTTGTTGGGACGGGGAAACACCATATATTTT. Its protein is CASSLLGRGNTIYF.

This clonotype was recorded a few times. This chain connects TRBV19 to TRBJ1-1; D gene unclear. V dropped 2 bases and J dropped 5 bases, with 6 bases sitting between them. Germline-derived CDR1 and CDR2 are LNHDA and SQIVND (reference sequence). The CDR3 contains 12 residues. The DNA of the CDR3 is TGTGCCAGTAGTATAATGGGTACTGAAGCTTTCTTT. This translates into CASSIMGTEAFF.

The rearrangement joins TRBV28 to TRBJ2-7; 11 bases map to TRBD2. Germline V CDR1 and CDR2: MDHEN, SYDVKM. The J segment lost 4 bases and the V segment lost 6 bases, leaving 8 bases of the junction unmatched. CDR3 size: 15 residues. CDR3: CASSRSGGATYEQYF. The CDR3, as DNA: TGTGCCAGCAGCCGTAGCGGGGGGGCTACATACGAGCAGTACTTC.

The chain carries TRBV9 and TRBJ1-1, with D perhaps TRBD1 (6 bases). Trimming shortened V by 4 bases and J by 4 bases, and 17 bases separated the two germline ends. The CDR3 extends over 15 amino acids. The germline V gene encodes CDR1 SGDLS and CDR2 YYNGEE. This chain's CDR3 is CASSLQTGGFTEAFF. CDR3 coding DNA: TGTGCCAGCAGCCTCCAGACAGGCGGGTTCACTGAAGCTTTCTTT. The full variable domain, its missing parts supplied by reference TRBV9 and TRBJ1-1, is DSGVTQTPKHLITATGQRVTLRCSPRSGDLSVYWYQQSLDQGLQFLIQYYNGEERAKGNILERFSAQQFPDLHSELNLSSLELGDSALYFCASSLQTGGFTEAFFGQGTRLTVV.

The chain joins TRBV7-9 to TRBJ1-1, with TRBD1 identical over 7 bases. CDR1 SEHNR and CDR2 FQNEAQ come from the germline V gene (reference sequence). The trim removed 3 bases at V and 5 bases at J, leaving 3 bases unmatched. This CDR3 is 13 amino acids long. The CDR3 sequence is CASSLGQWTEAFF. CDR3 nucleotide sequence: TGTGCCAGCAGCTTGGGACAGTGGACTGAAGCTTTCTTT. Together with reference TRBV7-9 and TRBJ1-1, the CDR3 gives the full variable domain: DTGVSQNPRHKITKRGQNVTFRCDPISEHNRLYWYRQTLGQGPEFLTYFQNEAQLEKSRLLSDRFSAERPKGSFSTLEIQRTEQGDSAMYLCASSLGQWTEAFFGQGTRLTVV.

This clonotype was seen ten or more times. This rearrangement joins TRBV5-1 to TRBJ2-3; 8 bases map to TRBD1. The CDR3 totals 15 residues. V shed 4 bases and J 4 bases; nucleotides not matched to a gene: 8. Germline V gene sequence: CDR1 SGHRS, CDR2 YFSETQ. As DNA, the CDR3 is TGCGCCAGCAGCCTCGACAGGGGAAGGCCAGATACGCAGTATTTT. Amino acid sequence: CASSLDRGRPDTQYF.

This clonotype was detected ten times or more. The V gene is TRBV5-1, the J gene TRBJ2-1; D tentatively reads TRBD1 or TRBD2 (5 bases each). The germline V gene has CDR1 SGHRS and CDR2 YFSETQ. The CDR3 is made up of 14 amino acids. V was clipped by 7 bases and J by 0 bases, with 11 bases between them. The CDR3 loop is CASGGPSSYNEQFF. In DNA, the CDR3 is TGCGCCAGCGGGGGTCCCAGCTCCTACAATGAGCAGTTCTTC. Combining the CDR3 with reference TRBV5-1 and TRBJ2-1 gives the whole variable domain KAGVTQTPRYLIKTRGQQVTLSCSPISGHRSVSWYQQTPGQGLQFLFEYFSETQRNKGNFPGRFSGRQFSNSRSEMNVSTLELGDSALYLCASGGPSSYNEQFFGPGTRLTVL.

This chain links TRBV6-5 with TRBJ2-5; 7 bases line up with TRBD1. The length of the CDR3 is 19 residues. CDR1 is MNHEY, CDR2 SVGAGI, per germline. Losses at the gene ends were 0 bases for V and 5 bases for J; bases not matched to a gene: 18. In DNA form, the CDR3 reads TGTGCCAGCAGTTACTCGACTATACAGGGGCTCCGCTCTGACGAGACCCAGTACTTC. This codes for CASSYSTIQGLRSDETQYF.

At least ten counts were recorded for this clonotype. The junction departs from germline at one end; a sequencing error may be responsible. CDR3 nucleotide sequence: TGTGCCAGCAGCCCCCAGGCTGGGGGGCTGTTTTTT. Translating it yields CASSPQAGGLFF. The chain links TRBV27 to TRBJ2-2; TRBD1 or TRBD2 may be the D gene (5 bases each). The CDR3 consists of 12 residues. Germline assignment: CDR1 MNHEY and CDR2 SMNVEV (reference sequence).

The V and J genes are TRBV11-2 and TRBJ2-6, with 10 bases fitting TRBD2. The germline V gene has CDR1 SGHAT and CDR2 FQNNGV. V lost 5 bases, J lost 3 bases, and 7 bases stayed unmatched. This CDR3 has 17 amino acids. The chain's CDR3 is CASSPSGGQLGANVLTF. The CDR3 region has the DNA TGTGCCAGCAGCCCTAGCGGGGGACAACTTGGGGCCAACGTCCTGACTTTC.

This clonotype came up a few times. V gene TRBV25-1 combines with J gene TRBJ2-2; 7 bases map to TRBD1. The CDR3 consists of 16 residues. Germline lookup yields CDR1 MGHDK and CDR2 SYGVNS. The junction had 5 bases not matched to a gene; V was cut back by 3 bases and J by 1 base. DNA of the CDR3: TGTGCCAGCAGTGACCCGGGACAGAAGAACACCGGGGAGCTGTTTTTT. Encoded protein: CASSDPGQKNTGELFF.

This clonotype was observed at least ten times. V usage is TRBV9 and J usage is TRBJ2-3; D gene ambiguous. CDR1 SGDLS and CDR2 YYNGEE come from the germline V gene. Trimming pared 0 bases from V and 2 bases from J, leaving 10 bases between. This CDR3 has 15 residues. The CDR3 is CASSVDYPLTDTQYF. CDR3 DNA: TGTGCCAGCAGCGTAGATTACCCCCTCACAGATACGCAGTATTTT.

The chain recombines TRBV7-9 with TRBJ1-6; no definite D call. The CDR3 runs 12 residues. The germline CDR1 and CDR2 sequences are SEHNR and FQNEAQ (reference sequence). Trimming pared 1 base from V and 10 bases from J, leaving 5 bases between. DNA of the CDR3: TGTGCCAGCAGCTTAGAAGTGTCACCCCTCCACTTT. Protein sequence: CASSLEVSPLHF.

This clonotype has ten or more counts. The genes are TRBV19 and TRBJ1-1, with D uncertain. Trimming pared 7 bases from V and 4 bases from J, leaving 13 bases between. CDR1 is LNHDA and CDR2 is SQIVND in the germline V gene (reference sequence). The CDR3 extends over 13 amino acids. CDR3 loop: CASTQHRPTEAFF. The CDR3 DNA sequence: TGTGCCAGTACACAACACCGTCCCACTGAAGCTTTCTTT.

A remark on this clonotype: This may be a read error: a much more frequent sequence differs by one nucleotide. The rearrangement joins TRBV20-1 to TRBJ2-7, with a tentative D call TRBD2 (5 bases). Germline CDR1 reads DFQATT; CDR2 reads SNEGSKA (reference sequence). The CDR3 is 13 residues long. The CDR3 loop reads CSAVGPGVSVLFF. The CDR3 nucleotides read TGCAGTGCTGTCGGCCCCGGGGTGAGTGTGCTGTTCTTC.